This T cell receptor beta chain was retrieved from a study of cytomegalovirus exposure and HLA in healthy donors. Primers included in the PCR were 60 Vbeta and 13 Jbeta primers. The method was immunoSEQ multiplex PCR; TCRdb's version includes in-frame clones alone and lacks a portion of them. Among roughly 110,000 clones, roughly 70% were seen once, and the ten largest hold approximately 2.6%. The sequenced material came from PBMCs. The TCR originated in a male donor in good health and CMV-seropositive.

The CDR3 loop reads CASSQDLARETQYF. In DNA form, the CDR3 reads TGTGCCAGCAGCCAAGATCTGGCAAGAGAGACCCAGTACTTC. This chain connects TRBV4-2 to TRBJ2-5, with D hard to call. Trimming left V 0 bases short and J 4 bases short, with 9 bases between. This CDR3 contains 14 residues. The germline gives CDR1 LGHNA, CDR2 YNFKEQ.